This T cell receptor (beta chain) was documented in a study of CD8+ T cells in alopecia areata. General observations from the study: Among patients, TCR sharing was less clear than in mice, a difference possibly due in part to HLA diversity in the patient population. Affected lesional scalp, above all in alopecia totalis/universalis, was more clonal than normal scalp.

Obtained from alopecia areata patients were lesional scalp punch biopsies along with peripheral blood. Both CD4+ and CD8+ T cells were separated by sorting PBMCs. With respect to this clone: The antigen is undetermined. Other DNA sequences within the sample encode an identical CDR3.

V shed 5 bases and J 4 bases; nucleotides not matched to a gene: 8. This CDR3 region has 14 residues. From germline, CDR1 is LNHDA and CDR2 SQIVND (reference sequence). Sequencing used cDNA as its template, made by extracting RNA and reverse transcribing it. Sequencing used immunoSEQ multiplex PCR; TCRdb keeps in-frame clones, though not all of them. The data contain about 150,000 clones, 85% to 90% of them singletons. This chain links TRBV19 with TRBJ2-7; 7 bases map to TRBD2. This receptor was taken from a human donor with alopecia areata. Sequences were derived from CD8+ T cells sorted from blood, sampled at week 0. Written as DNA, the CDR3 is TGTGCCAGTAGTCCCGGGACGGGGGGATACGAGCAGTACTTC. Encoded protein: CASSPGTGGYEQYF.